These T cell receptor beta chains were read from a single sample in a study of T cells in Graves' hyperthyroidism and ophthalmopathy. TCRdb fed the multiplex PCR reads into MiXCR, producing one record per CDR3 protein. This table holds some 350,000 distinct CDR3 sequences, over 12% found once. Sequenced input: blood. The receptors shown here come from a woman in her sixties or seventies with Graves' ophthalmopathy. Each CDR3 is given without its conserved first and last residue. D genes are given only for firm matches. Where a row states a size, it is once, few, many or the class of an expanded clone; other rows omit it.

cdr3_length	clone_size	v_call	d_call	cdr3_aa
11	few	TRBV6-2/TRBV6-3	.	ASNRDFGTEAF
13	.	TRBV5-1	TRBD1	ASSFRQGNTGELF
11	few	TRBV3-1	.	ASSPQGIHEQF
12	many	TRBV20-1	.	SAREPGRPYEQY
11	many	TRBV20-1	TRBD1	SARGTGNTEAF
13	few	TRBV19	TRBD1	ASSTHRGSYNEQF
14	many	TRBV7-2	TRBD2	ASRPSTSGAYNEQF
12	many	TRBV5-1	.	ASSLVTNSYEQY
13	.	TRBV4-2	.	ASSQETGSDYGYT
13	.	TRBV7-2	.	ASSRGEGGLGEQF
11	many	TRBV3-1	.	ASSQGQNTEAF
15	few	TRBV6-1	TRBD1	ASSRGQGGLAKNIQY
13	few	TRBV10-3	TRBD2	AISAGAGVDNEQF
14	few	TRBV7-6	TRBD1	ASSLWQGGMSTEAF
12	many	TRBV20-1	TRBD1	SAVRGSVSTEAF
13	many	TRBV5-5	.	ASSFFDSSTDTQY
14	few	TRBV19	.	ASTGARPSGANVLT
16	many	TRBV7-9	TRBD2	ASSRGKGLAGTSDTQY
10	.	TRBV4-1	.	ASSQDHNEQF
12	.	TRBV28	.	ASGPGVRANVLT
13	many	TRBV2	TRBD2	ASSWTSGNKNIQY
12	many	TRBV2	.	ASSLRDGGHMAF
10	few	TRBV24-1	.	ATSDLATREF
12	.	TRBV7-9	.	ASSSSRGIYGYT
12	.	TRBV6-1	.	ASSGGPGANVLT
12	many	TRBV12-3/TRBV12-4	.	ASSITVSGNTIY
12	many	TRBV5-1	.	ASKKDMRYNEQF
12	many	TRBV7-9	TRBD1	ASRKDRGRETQY
12	many	TRBV28	.	ASSYGTRNEKLF
14	few	TRBV5-1	TRBD2	ASSQQTSGRANEQY
12	many	TRBV7-2	.	ASSSPLATDTQY
12	many	TRBV2	.	ASMRGQGTLPQH
9	.	TRBV29-1	TRBD1	SAGTENIQY
16	.	TRBV5-1	TRBD2	ASSPAPGLAESTGELF
13	many	TRBV5-1	TRBD1	ASSSEGGLTDTQY
10	many	TRBV20-1	.	SAMTSSYEQY
14	few	TRBV24-1	.	ATSDFPRGSTDTQY
12	.	TRBV12-3/TRBV12-4	.	ASSLVGGEGTQY
13	many	TRBV28	TRBD2	ASSSGTSGSYEQY
11	many	TRBV12-3/TRBV12-4	.	ASSLRSGHEQY
11	.	TRBV7-9	.	ASSFSGAYEQY
10	.	TRBV29-1	TRBD2	SVKRERYEQY
16	many	TRBV27	.	ASSLSTPGTDYTDTQY
14	.	TRBV15	TRBD2	ATSRDAGGGGDEQF
11	many	TRBV5-1	TRBD1	ASSYGTVYEQY
11	many	TRBV2	.	ASSERGNTEAF
11	few	TRBV7-2	.	ATWATDTGELF
14	few	TRBV6-4	.	ASSHRFLDSGNTIY
15	few	TRBV28	TRBD1	ASSSRDRAAWGYGYT
13	many	TRBV7-8	TRBD1	ASSLKIQGAGTQY
16	.	TRBV20-1	.	SARREPPVRAMAGELF
13	many	TRBV11-2	.	ASSLDAAATYEQY
11	many	TRBV11-2	TRBD2	ASSREVGNEQF
13	.	TRBV7-9	TRBD2	ASSHSSGTAYEQY